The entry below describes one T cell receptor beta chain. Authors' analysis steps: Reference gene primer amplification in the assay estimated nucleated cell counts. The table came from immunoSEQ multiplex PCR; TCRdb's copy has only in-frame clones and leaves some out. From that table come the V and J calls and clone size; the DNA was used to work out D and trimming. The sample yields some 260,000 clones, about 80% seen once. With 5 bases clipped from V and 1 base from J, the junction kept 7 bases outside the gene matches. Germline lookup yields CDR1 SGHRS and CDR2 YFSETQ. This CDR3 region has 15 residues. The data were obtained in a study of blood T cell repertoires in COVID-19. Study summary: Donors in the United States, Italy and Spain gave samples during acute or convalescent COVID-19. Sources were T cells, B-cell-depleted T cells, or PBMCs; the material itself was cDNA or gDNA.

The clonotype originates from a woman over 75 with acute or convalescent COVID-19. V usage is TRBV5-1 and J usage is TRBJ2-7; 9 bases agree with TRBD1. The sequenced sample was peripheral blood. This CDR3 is CASRWTTGGSYEQYF. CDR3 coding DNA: TGCGCCAGCAGGTGGACGACAGGGGGATCCTACGAGCAGTACTTC.